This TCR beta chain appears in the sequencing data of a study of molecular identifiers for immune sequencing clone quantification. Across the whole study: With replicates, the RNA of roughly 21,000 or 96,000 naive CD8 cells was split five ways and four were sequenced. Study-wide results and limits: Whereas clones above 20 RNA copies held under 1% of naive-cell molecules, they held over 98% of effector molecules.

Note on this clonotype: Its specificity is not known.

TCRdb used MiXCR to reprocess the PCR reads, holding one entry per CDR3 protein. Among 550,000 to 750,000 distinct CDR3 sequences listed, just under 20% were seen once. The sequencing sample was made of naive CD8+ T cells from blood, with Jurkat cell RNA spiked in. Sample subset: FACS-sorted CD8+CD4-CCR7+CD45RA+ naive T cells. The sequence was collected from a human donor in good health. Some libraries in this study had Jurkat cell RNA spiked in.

The CDR3 spells CASSQNYGEGNTEAFF. The CDR3 nucleotides are TGCGCCAGCAGCCAGAATTACGGGGAGGGGAACACTGAAGCTTTCTTT. V is TRBV4-3 and J is TRBJ1-1; D gene uncertain. In germline, CDR1 is LGHNA, CDR2 YSLEER. Trimming stripped 3 bases from V and 1 base from J, with 15 bases between. The CDR3 extends over 16 amino acids.